Below, one T cell receptor (beta chain) is given with its context. Methods used by the authors: Estimation of nucleated cell counts relied on the amplification of reference gene primers. Repertoires were generated with immunoSEQ multiplex PCR, while TCRdb's copy carries only in-frame clones and drops some. D and trimming come from the DNA, and the V and J calls and clone size come from that table. The table lists about 260,000 clones, about nine tenths of them singletons. This sample stems from a study of blood T cell repertoires in COVID-19. Across the study: COVID-19 samples from acute and convalescent phases originated in the United States, Italy and Spain. T cells, B-cell-depleted T cells, or PBMCs provided the cDNA or gDNA that served as material.

The TCR was taken from a man aged 35-49 years who had recovered from COVID-19. Sequencing used peripheral blood.

The CDR3 DNA reads TGTGCCAGCAGCTTAGAGCGGGACAGGATCAATTCACCCCTCCACTTT. It encodes CASSLERDRINSPLHF. The rearrangement uses TRBV7-2 and TRBJ1-6, with TRBD1 matching 8 bases. V was clipped by 1 base and J by 7 bases; unmatched bases: 6. CDR1 SGHTA and CDR2 FQGNSA come from the germline V gene. This CDR3 comprises 16 residues.